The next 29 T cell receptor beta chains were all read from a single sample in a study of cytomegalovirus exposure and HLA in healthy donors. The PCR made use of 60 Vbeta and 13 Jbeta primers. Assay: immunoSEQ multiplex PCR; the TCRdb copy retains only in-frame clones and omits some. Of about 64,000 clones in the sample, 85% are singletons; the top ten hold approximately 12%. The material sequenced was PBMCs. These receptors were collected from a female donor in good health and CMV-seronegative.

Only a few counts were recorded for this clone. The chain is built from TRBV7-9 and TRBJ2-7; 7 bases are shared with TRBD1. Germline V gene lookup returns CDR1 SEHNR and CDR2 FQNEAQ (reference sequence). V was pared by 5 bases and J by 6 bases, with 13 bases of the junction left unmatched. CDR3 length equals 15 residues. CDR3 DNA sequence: TGTGCCAGCAGCAGCGACAGGGCTCGAGAAGGCGAGCAGTACTTC. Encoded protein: CASSSDRAREGEQYF. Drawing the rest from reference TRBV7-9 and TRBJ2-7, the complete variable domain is DTGVSQNPRHKITKRGQNVTFRCDPISEHNRLYWYRQTLGQGPEFLTYFQNEAQLEKSRLLSDRFSAERPKGSFSTLEIQRTEQGDSAMYLCASSSDRAREGEQYFGPGTRLTVT.

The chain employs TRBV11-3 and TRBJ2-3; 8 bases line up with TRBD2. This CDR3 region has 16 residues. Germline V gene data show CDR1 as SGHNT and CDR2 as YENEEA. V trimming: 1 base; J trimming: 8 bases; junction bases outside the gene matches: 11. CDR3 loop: CASSLGAGDPRSTQYF. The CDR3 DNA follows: TGTGCCAGCAGCTTAGGAGCGGGAGATCCGAGGAGTACGCAGTATTTT.

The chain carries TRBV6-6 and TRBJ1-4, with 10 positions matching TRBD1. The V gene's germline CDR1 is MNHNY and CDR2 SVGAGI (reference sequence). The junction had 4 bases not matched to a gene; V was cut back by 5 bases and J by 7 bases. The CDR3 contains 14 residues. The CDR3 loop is CASSDRGHVEKLFF. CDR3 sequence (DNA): TGTGCCAGCAGTGACAGGGGGCACGTTGAAAAACTGTTTTTT.

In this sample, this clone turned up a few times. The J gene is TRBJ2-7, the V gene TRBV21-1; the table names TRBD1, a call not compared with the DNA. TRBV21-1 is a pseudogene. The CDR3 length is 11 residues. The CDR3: CASSKHYEQYF. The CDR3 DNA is TGTGCCAGCAGCAAACACTACGAGCAGTACTTC.

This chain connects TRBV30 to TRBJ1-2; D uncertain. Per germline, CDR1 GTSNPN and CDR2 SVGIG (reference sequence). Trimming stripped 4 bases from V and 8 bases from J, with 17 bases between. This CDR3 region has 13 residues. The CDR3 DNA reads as TGTGCCTGGAATCCCCCCGGGAGAGGGGGCTACACCTTC. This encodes CAWNPPGRGGYTF.

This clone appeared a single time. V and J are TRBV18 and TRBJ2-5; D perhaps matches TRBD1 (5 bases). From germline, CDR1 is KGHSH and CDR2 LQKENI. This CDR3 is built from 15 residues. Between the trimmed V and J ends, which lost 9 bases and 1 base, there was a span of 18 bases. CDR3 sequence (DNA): TGTGCCAGTCTCAGACAGTACATCGGCCAAGAGACCCAGTACTTC. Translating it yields CASLRQYIGQETQYF. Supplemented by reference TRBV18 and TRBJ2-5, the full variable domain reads NAGVMQNPRHLVRRRGQEARLRCSPMKGHSHVYWYRQLPEEGLKFMVYLQKENIIDESGMPKERFSAEFPKEGPSILRIQQVVRGDSAAYFCASLRQYIGQETQYFGPGTRLLVL.

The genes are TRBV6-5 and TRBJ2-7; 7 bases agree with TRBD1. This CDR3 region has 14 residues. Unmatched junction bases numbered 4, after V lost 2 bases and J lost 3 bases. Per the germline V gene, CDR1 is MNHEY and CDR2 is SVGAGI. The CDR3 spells CASSYGTDNYEQYF. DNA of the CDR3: TGTGCCAGCAGTTACGGGACAGACAACTACGAGCAGTACTTC.

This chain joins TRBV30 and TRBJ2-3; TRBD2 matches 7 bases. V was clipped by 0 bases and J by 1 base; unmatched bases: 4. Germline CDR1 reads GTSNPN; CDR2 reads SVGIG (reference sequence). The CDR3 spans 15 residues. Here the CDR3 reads CAWSVVAGGTDTQYF. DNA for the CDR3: TGTGCCTGGAGTGTAGTCGCGGGGGGCACAGATACGCAGTATTTT.

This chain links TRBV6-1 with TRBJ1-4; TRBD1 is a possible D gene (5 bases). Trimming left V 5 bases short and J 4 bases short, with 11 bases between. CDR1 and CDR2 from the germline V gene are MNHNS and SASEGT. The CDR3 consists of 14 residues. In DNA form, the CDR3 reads TGTGCCAGCAGTTCATCGGGGGGTAATGAAAAACTGTTTTTT. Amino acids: CASSSSGGNEKLFF.

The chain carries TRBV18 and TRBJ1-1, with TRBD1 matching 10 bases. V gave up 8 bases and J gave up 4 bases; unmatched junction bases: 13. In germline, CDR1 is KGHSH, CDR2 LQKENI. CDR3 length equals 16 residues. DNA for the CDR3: TGTGCCAGCAGTCCCGGGACAGGGGTTGTGGGCACTGAAGCTTTCTTT. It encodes CASSPGTGVVGTEAFF.

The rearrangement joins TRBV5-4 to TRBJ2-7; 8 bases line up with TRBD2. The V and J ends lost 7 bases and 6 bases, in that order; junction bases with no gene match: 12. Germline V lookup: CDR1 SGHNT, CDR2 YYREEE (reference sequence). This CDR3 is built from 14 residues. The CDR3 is CASWTGTSSSEQYF. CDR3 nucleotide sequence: TGTGCCAGCTGGACCGGGACTAGTTCATCCGAGCAGTACTTC.

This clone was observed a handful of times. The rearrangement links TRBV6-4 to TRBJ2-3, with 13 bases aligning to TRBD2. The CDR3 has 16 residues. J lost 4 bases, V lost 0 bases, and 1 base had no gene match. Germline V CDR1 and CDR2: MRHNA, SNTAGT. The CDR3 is CASSDSGTSGADTQYF. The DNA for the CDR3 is TGTGCCAGCAGTGACTCCGGGACTAGCGGGGCAGATACGCAGTATTTT.

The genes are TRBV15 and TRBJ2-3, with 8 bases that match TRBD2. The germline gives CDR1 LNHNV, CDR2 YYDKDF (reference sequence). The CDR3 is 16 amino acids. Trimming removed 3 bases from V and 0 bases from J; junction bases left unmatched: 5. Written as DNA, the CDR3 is TGTGCCACCAGCAGTGGTAGCGGGGAGAGCACAGATACGCAGTATTTT. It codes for CATSSGSGESTDTQYF.

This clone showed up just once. The CDR3 coding sequence is TGTGCCAGCAGTCGCTTAACTAGTAGCACAGATACGCAGTATTTT. Its translation is CASSRLTSSTDTQYF. This sequence joins TRBV6-5 and TRBJ2-3; tentative D call: TRBD2 (5 bases). From germline, CDR1 is MNHEY and CDR2 SVGAGI. CDR3 length: 15 amino acids. V was shortened by 5 bases and J by 0 bases, with 12 bases between the two germline ends.

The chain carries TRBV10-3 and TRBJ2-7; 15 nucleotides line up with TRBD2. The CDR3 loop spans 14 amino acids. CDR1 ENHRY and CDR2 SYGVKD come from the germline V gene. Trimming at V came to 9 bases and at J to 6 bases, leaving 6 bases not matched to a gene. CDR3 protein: CAIRTSGRVAEQYF. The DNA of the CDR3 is TGTGCCATTCGGACTAGCGGGAGGGTGGCCGAGCAGTACTTC.

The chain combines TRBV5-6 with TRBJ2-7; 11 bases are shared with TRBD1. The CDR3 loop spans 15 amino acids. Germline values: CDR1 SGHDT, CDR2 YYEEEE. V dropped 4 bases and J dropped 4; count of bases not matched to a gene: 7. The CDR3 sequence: CASSRPGQGAYEQYF. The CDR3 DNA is TGTGCCAGCAGCCGACCCGGACAGGGGGCTTACGAGCAGTACTTC.

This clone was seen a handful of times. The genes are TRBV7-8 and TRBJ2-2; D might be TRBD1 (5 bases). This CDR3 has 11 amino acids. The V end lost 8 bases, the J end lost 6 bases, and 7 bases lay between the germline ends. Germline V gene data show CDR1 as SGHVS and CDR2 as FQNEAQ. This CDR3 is CASLQAGELFF. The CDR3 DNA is TGTGCCAGCCTACAGGCCGGGGAGCTGTTTTTT.

The CDR3 nucleotides read TGTGCCAGCAGTTATAATTACGCAGAATCAGGGGTTGGCTACACCTTC. This translates into CASSYNYAESGVGYTF. The chain carries TRBV27 and TRBJ1-2; D is perhaps TRBD1 (6 bases). The CDR3 sequence is 16 residues long. Germline-derived CDR1 and CDR2 are MNHEY and SMNVEV (reference sequence). Trimming pared 4 bases from V and 7 bases from J, leaving 22 bases between.

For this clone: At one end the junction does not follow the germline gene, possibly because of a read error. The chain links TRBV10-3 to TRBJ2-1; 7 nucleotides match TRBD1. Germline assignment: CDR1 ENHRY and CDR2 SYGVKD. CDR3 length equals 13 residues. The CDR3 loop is CAARGGEDNQQFF. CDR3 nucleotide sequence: TGTGCCGCACGAGGGGGCGAGGACAATCAGCAGTTCTTC.

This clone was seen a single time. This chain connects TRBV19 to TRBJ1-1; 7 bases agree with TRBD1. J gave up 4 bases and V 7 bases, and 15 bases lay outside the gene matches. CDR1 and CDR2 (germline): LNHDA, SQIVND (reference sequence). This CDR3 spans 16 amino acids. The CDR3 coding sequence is TGTGCCAGTACAGGGCCGACAGGGAGAGGTAGCACTGAAGCTTTCTTT. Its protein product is CASTGPTGRGSTEAFF.

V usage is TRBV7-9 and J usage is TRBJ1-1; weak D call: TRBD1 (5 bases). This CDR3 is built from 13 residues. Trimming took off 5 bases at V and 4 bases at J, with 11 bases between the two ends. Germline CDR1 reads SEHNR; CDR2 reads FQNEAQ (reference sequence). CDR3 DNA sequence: TGTGCCAGCAGCCGACAGATCACCACTGAAGCTTTCTTT. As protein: CASSRQITTEAFF.

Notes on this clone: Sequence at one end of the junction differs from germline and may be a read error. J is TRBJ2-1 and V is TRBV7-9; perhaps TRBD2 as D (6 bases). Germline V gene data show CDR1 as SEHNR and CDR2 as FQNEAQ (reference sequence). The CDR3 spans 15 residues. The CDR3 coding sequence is TGTTCCAGCCAGGTTGGGGGGATTAGAGACAATGAGCAGTTCTTC. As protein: CSSQVGGIRDNEQFF.

The CDR3 loop reads CASSLGGSGGVGTQYF. The CDR3 DNA reads as TGCGCCAGCAGCTTGGGCGGTTCAGGGGGCGTGGGGACCCAGTACTTC. The rearrangement joins TRBV5-1 to TRBJ2-5; 8 positions match TRBD1. The ends lost 0 bases at V and 7 bases at J; junction bases unmatched: 11. Germline CDR1 SGHRS, CDR2 YFSETQ. The CDR3 sequence is 16 residues long.

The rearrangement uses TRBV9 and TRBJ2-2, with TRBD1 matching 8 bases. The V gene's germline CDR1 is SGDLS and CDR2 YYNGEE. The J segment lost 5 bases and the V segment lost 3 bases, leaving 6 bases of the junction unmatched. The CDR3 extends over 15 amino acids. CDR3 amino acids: CASSERTGSTGELFF. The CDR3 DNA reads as TGTGCCAGCAGCGAGCGGACAGGGAGTACCGGGGAGCTGTTTTTT. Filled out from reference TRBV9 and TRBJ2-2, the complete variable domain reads DSGVTQTPKHLITATGQRVTLRCSPRSGDLSVYWYQQSLDQGLQFLIQYYNGEERAKGNILERFSAQQFPDLHSELNLSSLELGDSALYFCASSERTGSTGELFFGEGSRLTVL.

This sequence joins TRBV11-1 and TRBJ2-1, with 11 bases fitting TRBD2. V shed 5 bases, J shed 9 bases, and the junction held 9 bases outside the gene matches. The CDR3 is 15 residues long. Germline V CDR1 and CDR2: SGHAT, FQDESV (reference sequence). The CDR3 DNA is TGTGCCAGCAGCCATGCCGGGACTAGCGGTATTGAGCAGTTCTTC. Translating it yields CASSHAGTSGIEQFF. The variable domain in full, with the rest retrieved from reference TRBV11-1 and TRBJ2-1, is EAEVAQSPRYKITEKSQAVAFWCDPISGHATLYWYRQILGQGPELLVQFQDESVVDDSQLPKDRFSAERLKGVDSTLKIQPAELGDSAMYLCASSHAGTSGIEQFFGPGTRLTVL.

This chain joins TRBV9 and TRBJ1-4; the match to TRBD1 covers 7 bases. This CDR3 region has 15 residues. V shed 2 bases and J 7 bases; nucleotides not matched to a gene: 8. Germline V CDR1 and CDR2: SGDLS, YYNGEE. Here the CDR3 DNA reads TGTGCCAGCAGCGTTCAAACAGGGGACGGTGAAAAACTGTTTTTT. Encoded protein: CASSVQTGDGEKLFF.

CDR3 nucleotides: TGTGCCAGCACGACAGGGCTCTCCACAGATACGCAGTATTTT. It codes for CASTTGLSTDTQYF. This chain uses TRBV9 with TRBJ2-3; 7 nucleotides align to TRBD1. The J segment lost 2 bases and the V segment lost 6 bases, leaving 6 bases of the junction unmatched. The germline V gene has CDR1 SGDLS and CDR2 YYNGEE. The CDR3 is 14 amino acids.

The CDR3 loop is CASSRDRDGNTIYF. The CDR3 DNA sequence: TGTGCCAGCAGTCGGGACAGGGACGGAAACACCATATATTTT. The V gene is TRBV6-6, the J gene TRBJ1-3; 9 bases match TRBD1. Germline V CDR1 and CDR2: MNHNY, SVGAGI (reference sequence). CDR3 length equals 14 residues. V shed 5 bases, J shed 4 bases, and the junction held 3 bases outside the gene matches.

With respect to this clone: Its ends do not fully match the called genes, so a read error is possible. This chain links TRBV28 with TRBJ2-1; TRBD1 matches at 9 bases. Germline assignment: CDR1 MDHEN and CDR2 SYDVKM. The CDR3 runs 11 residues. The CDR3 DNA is TGTGCCAGCAATCTCCGGGACAGGGAGGTCTTC. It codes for CASNLRDREVF.